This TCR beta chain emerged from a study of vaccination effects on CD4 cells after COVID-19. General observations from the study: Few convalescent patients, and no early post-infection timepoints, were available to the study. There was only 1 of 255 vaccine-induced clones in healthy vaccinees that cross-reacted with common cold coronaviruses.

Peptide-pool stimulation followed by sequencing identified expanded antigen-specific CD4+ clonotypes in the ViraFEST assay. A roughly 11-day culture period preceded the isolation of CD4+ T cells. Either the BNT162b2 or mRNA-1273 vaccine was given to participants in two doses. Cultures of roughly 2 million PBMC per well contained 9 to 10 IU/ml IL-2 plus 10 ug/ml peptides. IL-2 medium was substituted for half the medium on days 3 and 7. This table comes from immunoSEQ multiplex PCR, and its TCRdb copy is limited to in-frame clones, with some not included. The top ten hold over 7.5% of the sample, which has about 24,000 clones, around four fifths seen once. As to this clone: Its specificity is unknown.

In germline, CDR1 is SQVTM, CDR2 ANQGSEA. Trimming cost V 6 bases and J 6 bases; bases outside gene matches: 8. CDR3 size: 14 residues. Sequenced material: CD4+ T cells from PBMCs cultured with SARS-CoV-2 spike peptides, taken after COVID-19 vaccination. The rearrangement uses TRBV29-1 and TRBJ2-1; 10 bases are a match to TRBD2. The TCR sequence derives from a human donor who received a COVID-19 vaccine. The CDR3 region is CSVYPGLAINEQFF. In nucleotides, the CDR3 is TGCAGCGTGTATCCGGGACTAGCGATCAATGAGCAGTTCTTC.